The 19 T cell receptor beta chains in this list originate from one sample, sequenced in a study of CD8+CD57+ T cells in acquired aplastic anemia (dated by TCRdb to about 2018). The reads were generated on an Illumina HiSeq 2000. Genomic DNA served as template for TCR beta VDJ combination and CDR3 sequence profiling. Through fastp at Q25 and MiXCR, TCRdb rebuilt clones from the public reads, retaining in-frame beta chains. Rows matching on CDR3 protein sequence are summarized as one entry with the most common DNA and genes. The sample table lists some 200,000 distinct CDR3 sequences, roughly 53% of them with a count of one. Of the sample, nearly 20% falls within the top ten clones. Patients chosen for sequencing had shown expansion of CD8+CD57+ cells by flow cytometry. Sequenced input: sorted CD4+, CD8+, or CD8+CD57+ T cells (not recorded which) from PBMCs. Receptors originate from a human donor with aplastic anemia.

The chain couples TRBV27 to TRBJ2-7, with D possibly TRBD1 on 6 matching bases. This CDR3 region has 15 residues. CDR1 is MNHEY and CDR2 is SMNVEV in the germline V gene (reference sequence). V was trimmed by 3 bases and J by 3 bases, leaving 15 bases between them. This chain's CDR3 is CASSLVRDISYEQYF. The CDR3 DNA reads TGTGCCAGCAGTTTGGTACGGGACATAAGCTACGAGCAGTACTTC.

For this clonotype: A read error may produce the germline difference seen at one junction end. The V gene is TRBV5-1, the J gene TRBJ2-5; D is unclear. CDR3 length: 13 amino acids. The germline V gene encodes CDR1 SGHRS and CDR2 YFSETQ. The CDR3 is CASSLRQQEAQYF. DNA for the CDR3: TGCGCCAGCAGCTTGCGGCAACAAGAGGCCCAGTACTTC.

This chain links TRBV2 with TRBJ1-2, with D unresolved. The CDR3 sequence is 13 residues long. Trimming pared 4 bases from V and 8 bases from J, leaving 14 bases between. Looked up from germline, CDR1 is SNHLY and CDR2 is FYNNEI. This CDR3 is CASSVQIFDGYTF. In nucleotides, the CDR3 is TGTGCCAGCAGTGTACAGATATTCGACGGCTACACCTTC.

This clonotype was observed at least ten times. This chain uses TRBV30 with TRBJ1-6; no reliable D call. The germline V gene encodes CDR1 GTSNPN and CDR2 SVGIG (reference sequence). V shed 7 bases and J shed 1 base, with 11 bases lying between them. This CDR3 is built from 14 residues. CDR3 amino acids: CALAAGSYNSPLHF. CDR3 DNA sequence: TGTGCCTTGGCCGCGGGATCCTATAATTCACCCCTCCACTTT.

This chain links TRBV9 with TRBJ2-7, with TRBD1 matching over 7 bases. The V gene end was trimmed by 4 bases and the J gene end by 5 bases; junction bases not matched to a gene: 12. The CDR3 is 15 amino acids. CDR1 and CDR2 (germline): SGDLS, YYNGEE. The CDR3 here is CASSSSPGQFDEQYF. CDR3 coding DNA: TGTGCCAGCAGCTCCTCCCCGGGACAGTTCGACGAGCAGTACTTC. Together with reference TRBV9 and TRBJ2-7, the CDR3 gives the full variable domain: DSGVTQTPKHLITATGQRVTLRCSPRSGDLSVYWYQQSLDQGLQFLIQYYNGEERAKGNILERFSAQQFPDLHSELNLSSLELGDSALYFCASSSSPGQFDEQYFGPGTRLTVT.

In DNA, the CDR3 is TGCGCCAGCAGTGAGATAGCGGGGGGGCAATTGAATGAGCAGTTCTTC. Protein product: CASSEIAGGQLNEQFF. The gene calls are TRBV10-2 and TRBJ2-5, with 11 bases fitting TRBD2. The end of the DNA aligns better with TRBJ2-1, so the J call may be wrong. Per the germline V gene, CDR1 is WSHSY and CDR2 is SAAADI. CDR3 length: 16 amino acids.

This clonotype occurred many times. The CDR3: CASTPPRGWEPQHF. The CDR3 DNA follows: TGTGCCAGTACCCCGCCCCGGGGCTGGGAGCCCCAGCATTTT. This sequence joins TRBV19 and TRBJ1-5; perhaps TRBD1 as D (5 bases). Trimming removed 7 bases at V and 8 bases at J, with 18 bases between. This CDR3 comprises 14 residues. CDR1 is LNHDA, CDR2 SQIVND, per germline (reference sequence).

As to this clonotype: One junction end disagrees with the germline gene, perhaps due to a read error. The chain carries TRBV12-3 or TRBV12-4 and TRBJ1-2; 9 bases agree with TRBD1. The CDR3 contains 15 residues. CDR3 amino acids: CASSGTGNTNYGYTF. Here the CDR3 DNA reads TGTGCCAGCAGTGGGACAGGGAATACTAACTATGGCTACACTTTC.

This clonotype was seen ten or more times. The rearrangement uses TRBV10-3 and TRBJ2-3, with no clear D. The ends were cut back, 2 bases at V and 6 bases at J, with 9 bases in the middle. The CDR3 sequence is 13 residues long. Per the germline V gene, CDR1 is ENHRY and CDR2 is SYGVKD. The CDR3 loop is CAISEALGDTQYF. The DNA for the CDR3 is TGTGCCATCAGTGAGGCCTTAGGGGATACGCAGTATTTT.

V usage is TRBV25-1 and J usage is TRBJ2-6, with D perhaps TRBD1 (5 bases). Between the trimmed V and J ends, which lost 5 bases and 1 base, there was a span of 9 bases. From germline, CDR1 is MGHDK and CDR2 SYGVNS. This CDR3 has 15 amino acids. CDR3 sequence: CASSSQVSGANVLTF. In DNA form, the CDR3 reads TGTGCCAGCAGTTCACAGGTGTCTGGGGCCAACGTCCTGACTTTC.

The chain has TRBV25-1 and TRBJ1-3, with D unclear. Germline V gene lookup returns CDR1 MGHDK and CDR2 SYGVNS. Between the trimmed V and J ends, which lost 1 base and 0 bases, there was a span of 7 bases. The CDR3 runs 15 residues. In DNA, the CDR3 is TGTGCCAGCAGTGAATCCAGGTTCTCTGGAAACACCATATATTTT. Translated, it gives CASSESRFSGNTIYF.

The V call is TRBV25-1, the J call TRBJ1-2; 7 bases fit TRBD1. Germline assignment: CDR1 MGHDK and CDR2 SYGVNS. The ends lost 4 bases at V and 4 bases at J; junction bases unmatched: 9. The CDR3 spans 15 residues. In DNA form, the CDR3 reads TGTGCCAGCAGTGGAGGGACAGCGTCAACCTATGGCTACACCTTC. Its protein is CASSGGTASTYGYTF.

The chain uses TRBV5-1 and TRBJ2-3; D remains ambiguous. Looked up from germline, CDR1 is SGHRS and CDR2 is YFSETQ. The CDR3 runs to 13 residues. V lost 3 bases and J 6 bases, leaving 11 bases between the germline ends. The CDR3 region has the DNA TGCGCCAGCAGCTCCCACAAACTGGATACGCAGTATTTT. Translated: CASSSHKLDTQYF.

The rearrangement joins TRBV25-1 to TRBJ1-5; 7 bases align to TRBD1. CDR1 is MGHDK and CDR2 is SYGVNS in the germline V gene. Unmatched junction bases numbered 5, after V lost 7 bases and J lost 8 bases. The CDR3 spans 12 residues. The CDR3 is CASIGGLEPQHF. CDR3 bases: TGTGCCAGCATAGGGGGCTTGGAGCCCCAGCATTTT.

This chain uses TRBV5-1 with TRBJ2-7; 8 nucleotides agree with TRBD2. The CDR3 runs 18 residues. Per the germline V gene, CDR1 is SGHRS and CDR2 is YFSETQ. V lost 1 base, J lost 0 bases, and 12 bases stayed unmatched. The CDR3 loop is CASSLKALGSGGSYEQYF. As DNA, the CDR3 is TGCGCCAGCAGCTTGAAGGCCCTTGGCAGCGGGGGCTCCTACGAGCAGTACTTC.

The CDR3 region is CSARGHDRGQPQHF. CDR3 coding DNA: TGCAGTGCTAGAGGCCACGACCGGGGCCAGCCCCAGCATTTT. The chain carries TRBV20-1 and TRBJ1-5; weak D call: TRBD1 (5 bases). Per the germline V gene, CDR1 is DFQATT and CDR2 is SNEGSKA (reference sequence). This CDR3 has 14 residues. Trimming cost V 1 base and J 7 bases, with 14 bases left between them.

The genes are TRBV9 and TRBJ2-3; maybe TRBD2 (6 bases). Looked up from germline, CDR1 is SGDLS and CDR2 is YYNGEE. There are 15 residues in the CDR3. The V end lost 4 bases, the J end lost 2 bases, and 14 bases lay between the germline ends. CDR3 sequence (DNA): TGTGCCAGCAGCCCTTTCCCGGGACTCACAGATACGCAGTATTTT. This codes for CASSPFPGLTDTQYF. The full variable domain, in which reference TRBV9 and TRBJ2-3 provide the parts outside the CDR3, is DSGVTQTPKHLITATGQRVTLRCSPRSGDLSVYWYQQSLDQGLQFLIQYYNGEERAKGNILERFSAQQFPDLHSELNLSSLELGDSALYFCASSPFPGLTDTQYFGPGTRLTVL.

This clonotype was seen once. This sequence joins TRBV10-3 and TRBJ1-5, with 7 bases that match TRBD1. CDR1 and CDR2 (germline): ENHRY, SYGVKD. The CDR3 runs 17 residues. Trimming removed 6 bases from V and 0 bases from J; junction bases left unmatched: 11. The CDR3 DNA follows: TGTGCCATCAGCGGACAGGCCCTGGGGTATAGCAATCAGCCCCAGCATTTT. Protein product: CAISGQALGYSNQPQHF.

This clonotype was recorded a few times. A read error may be the cause here, since a much bigger clone is one base away. The chain combines TRBV19 with TRBJ2-7; no firm D call. Germline CDR1 is LNHDA and CDR2 is SQIVND (reference sequence). V was pared by 3 bases and J by 7 bases, with 22 bases between. The CDR3 contains 16 residues. As DNA, the CDR3 is TGTGCCAGTAGTATGGGTTTCGGTTTAGTATCGTCTGAGCAGTACTTC. It is translated as CASSMGFGLVSSEQYF.